The 30 T cell receptor beta chains below were found in one sample sequenced in a study of T-cell memory formation after mild COVID-19. TCRdb reprocessed the 5' RACE reads via MiXCR and lists one record per CDR3 protein. The data hold some 350,000 distinct CDR3 sequences, with more than 15% observed a single time. Sequencing was carried out using PBMCs or a T cell subset sorted from them (not recorded which). These receptors originate from a man between 18 and 35 years old who had mild COVID-19 (a few samples of this study predate the infection). Cell type and time point are not known.

The rearrangement links TRBV7-9 to TRBJ1-1; D gene unclear. V lost 2 bases and J lost 10, with 20 bases in between. CDR3 length: 15 residues. Germline values: CDR1 SEHNR, CDR2 FQNEAQ (reference sequence). The DNA of the CDR3 is TGTGCCAGCAGCTTACATTCCTCAGGCGATCTTGCAGCTTTCTTT. Translated, it gives CASSLHSSGDLAAFF.

Comment on this clonotype: A read error may produce the germline difference seen at one junction end. This chain uses TRBV12-3 or TRBV12-4 with TRBJ2-2, with D perhaps being TRBD1 or TRBD2 (5 bases each). The length of the CDR3 is 12 residues. CDR3 in DNA: TGTGCCAGAAGTTTGGGGGTCGGGGAGCTGTTTTTT. Residues: CARSLGVGELFF.

The J gene is TRBJ2-5, the V gene TRBV10-3, with 9 bases identical to TRBD1. V trimming: 5 bases; J trimming: 2 bases; junction bases outside the gene matches: 3. The CDR3 loop spans 14 amino acids. Per the germline V gene, CDR1 is ENHRY and CDR2 is SYGVKD. The CDR3 loop is CAISTGGGQETQYF. The CDR3 DNA follows: TGTGCCATCAGTACAGGGGGCGGACAAGAGACCCAGTACTTC.

V is TRBV18 and J is TRBJ2-1, with 7 nucleotides matching TRBD2. CDR1 and CDR2 from the germline V gene are KGHSH and LQKENI. The trim removed 1 base at V and 5 bases at J, leaving 2 bases unmatched. CDR3 size: 14 residues. The CDR3 loop reads CASSPREGNNEQFF. CDR3 nucleotides: TGTGCCAGCTCACCACGGGAGGGGAACAATGAGCAGTTCTTC.

V usage is TRBV27 and J usage is TRBJ2-5; 11 nucleotides align to TRBD2. The J segment lost 5 bases and the V segment lost 5 bases, leaving 7 bases of the junction unmatched. From germline, CDR1 is MNHEY and CDR2 SMNVEV (reference sequence). The CDR3 covers 15 residues. The CDR3 region is CASSPHTSGGETQYF. The CDR3 region has the DNA TGTGCCAGCAGTCCTCATACTAGCGGGGGTGAGACCCAGTACTTC.

In this sample, this clonotype turned up a few times. V is TRBV6-6 and J is TRBJ2-3; D tentatively reads TRBD1 or TRBD2 (6 bases each). The germline V and J ends were trimmed by 7 bases and 14 bases, with 25 bases remaining between them. Looked up from germline, CDR1 is MNHNY and CDR2 is SVGAGI (reference sequence). The CDR3 has 14 amino acids. This chain's CDR3 is CASTKTGAGAWRYF. The CDR3 region has the DNA TGTGCCAGCACTAAAACGGGGGCCGGGGCCTGGCGGTATTTT.

This clonotype was detected only a few times. CDR3 sequence reads: CASSHVGLNEQYV. DNA for the CDR3: TGCGCCAGCAGCCATGTCGGGCTCAATGAGCAGTACGTC. This chain joins TRBV4-1 and TRBJ2-7; D call uncertain. This CDR3 comprises 13 residues. V was cut by 3 bases and J by 7 bases, with 13 bases left in between. Germline V lookup: CDR1 MGHRA, CDR2 YSYEKL.

The genes are TRBV7-2 and TRBJ1-1, with TRBD1 as a possible D gene (5 bases). This CDR3 has 14 residues. V lost 1 base to trimming and J lost 1 base, with 7 bases between them. The germline V gene encodes CDR1 SGHTA and CDR2 FQGNSA. The DNA for the CDR3 is TGTGCCAGCAGCTTAGTGGGGGAGAACACTGAAGCTTTCTTT. Translated, it gives CASSLVGENTEAFF.

The chain employs TRBV12-3 or TRBV12-4 and TRBJ1-2, with 7 bases identical to TRBD1. The CDR3 spans 15 residues. J gave up 8 bases and V 6 bases, and 15 bases lay outside the gene matches. The CDR3 DNA follows: TGTGCCAGCAGCCCCTTCCCGACAGGGACCTTGGGCTACACCTTC. Translation: CASSPFPTGTLGYTF.

This chain joins TRBV4-1 and TRBJ2-3, with 10 bases fitting TRBD2. The CDR3 runs 17 residues. Unmatched junction bases numbered 8, after V lost 0 bases and J lost 5 bases. Germline loops: CDR1 MGHRA, CDR2 YSYEKL. The CDR3 loop reads CASSQDMSGGGEDTQYF. CDR3 in DNA: TGCGCCAGCAGCCAAGATATGAGCGGGGGGGGCGAAGATACGCAGTATTTT.

The genes are TRBV18 and TRBJ2-2; 11 bases align to TRBD1. Germline values: CDR1 KGHSH, CDR2 LQKENI. V lost 5 bases and J lost 3; bases outside the gene matches: 5. The CDR3 covers 16 residues. CDR3 amino acids: CASSSDRGRDTGELFF. The CDR3 nucleotides read TGTGCCAGCTCATCGGACAGGGGGCGAGACACCGGGGAGCTGTTTTTT.

V gene TRBV6-5 combines with J gene TRBJ2-5; D could derive from TRBD1 or TRBD2 (5 bases each). The CDR3 has 18 residues. Between the trimmed V and J ends, which lost 8 bases and 5 bases, there was a span of 30 bases. Germline lookup yields CDR1 MNHEY and CDR2 SVGAGI. CDR3 residues: CASGPGGGGVKGWETQYF. The CDR3 nucleotides are TGTGCCAGCGGTCCCGGTGGTGGGGGAGTTAAAGGGTGGGAGACCCAGTACTTC.

The chain is built from TRBV7-2 and TRBJ2-7; 7 bases agree with TRBD2. V lost 3 bases to trimming and J lost 5 bases; unmatched junction nucleotides: 10. The CDR3 is 15 residues long. Looked up from germline, CDR1 is SGHTA and CDR2 is FQGNSA. The CDR3 spells CASSFPSGGVNEQYF. CDR3 DNA sequence: TGTGCCAGCAGCTTCCCCTCTGGGGGGGTCAACGAGCAGTACTTC.

This chain joins TRBV10-3 and TRBJ1-2; 7 bases map to TRBD1. This CDR3 region has 13 residues. V dropped 6 bases and J dropped 5; count of bases not matched to a gene: 6. Germline CDR1 is ENHRY and CDR2 is SYGVKD. The CDR3 DNA sequence: TGTGCCATCAGCCCGGGACAGCAGTATGGCTACACCTTC. As protein: CAISPGQQYGYTF.

The rearrangement joins TRBV20-1 to TRBJ2-5; a weak D match, TRBD2 (6 bases). This CDR3 region has 14 residues. Trimming shortened V by 3 bases and J by 5 bases, and 16 bases separated the two germline ends. Looked up from germline, CDR1 is DFQATT and CDR2 is SNEGSKA (reference sequence). CDR3 amino acids: CSASIGTPLETQYF. The CDR3 DNA follows: TGCAGTGCTAGTATAGGGACTCCTCTGGAGACCCAGTACTTC.

V and J are TRBV5-6 and TRBJ2-2; tentative D call: TRBD2 (5 bases). Per the germline V gene, CDR1 is SGHDT and CDR2 is YYEEEE. This CDR3 region has 14 residues. Trimming stripped 4 bases from V and 7 bases from J, with 14 bases between. CDR3 nucleotides: TGTGCCAGCAGCGGGGAGACCCGGGGCGGGGAGCTGTTTTTT. Residues: CASSGETRGGELFF.

Many counts were recorded for this clonotype. The V and J genes are TRBV2 and TRBJ2-4; D gene uncertain. Trimming took 5 bases from V and 12 from J, leaving 14 bases between them. This CDR3 has 12 residues. Germline V gene lookup returns CDR1 SNHLY and CDR2 FYNNEI. In DNA form, the CDR3 reads TGTGCCAGCAGTTCTCCCAACCAGGATCAGTACTTC. Translated, it gives CASSSPNQDQYF.

This clonotype came up a few times. V and J are TRBV7-9 and TRBJ2-5; D is possibly TRBD1 or TRBD2 (5 bases each). V was shortened by 5 bases and J by 1 base, with 11 bases between the two germline ends. Germline assignment: CDR1 SEHNR and CDR2 FQNEAQ (reference sequence). The CDR3 totals 14 residues. The CDR3: CASSTGRTQETQYF. The CDR3 DNA reads TGTGCCAGCAGCACGGGACGGACCCAAGAGACCCAGTACTTC.

This clonotype has more than one count but fewer than ten. V and J are TRBV6-5 and TRBJ2-6; 7 positions match TRBD1. This CDR3 is built from 16 residues. Germline lookup yields CDR1 MNHEY and CDR2 SVGAGI. Trimming took 4 bases from V and 3 from J; bases not matched to a gene: 6. CDR3 loop: CASSWTDRVGANVLTF. The CDR3 region has the DNA TGTGCCAGCAGTTGGACCGACAGGGTTGGGGCCAACGTCCTGACTTTC.

This clonotype turned up a few times. This chain uses TRBV12-3 or TRBV12-4 with TRBJ2-7; possibly TRBD1 or TRBD2 for D (5 bases each). This CDR3 region has 13 residues. V lost 3 bases and J 6 bases, leaving 12 bases between the germline ends. The CDR3 is CASSFPGSSEQYF. The CDR3 DNA follows: TGTGCCAGCAGTTTCCCAGGGAGCAGCGAGCAGTACTTC.

This clonotype was seen a handful of times. This chain joins TRBV5-6 and TRBJ2-3, with D maybe TRBD1 (5 bases). Germline V lookup: CDR1 SGHDT, CDR2 YYEEEE. The CDR3 covers 12 residues. V was shortened by 4 bases and J by 9 bases, with 12 bases between the two germline ends. The CDR3 DNA follows: TGTGCCAGCAGCGTAGCAAGGGGAACGCAGTATTTT. It yields the protein CASSVARGTQYF.

This clonotype was observed a handful of times. The chain recombines TRBV19 with TRBJ1-1; D remains ambiguous. V was pared by 6 bases and J by 5 bases, with 10 bases between. CDR1 is LNHDA and CDR2 is SQIVND in the germline V gene (reference sequence). The CDR3 is 12 residues long. CDR3 in DNA: TGTGCCAGTAGAGAGGGTCATACTGAAGCTTTCTTT. Its translation is CASREGHTEAFF.

This clonotype appeared many times. The V call is TRBV5-1, the J call TRBJ2-3; TRBD1 aligns across 7 bases. The CDR3 extends over 16 amino acids. V was pared by 4 bases and J by 1 base, with 9 bases of the junction left unmatched. Germline V gene lookup returns CDR1 SGHRS and CDR2 YFSETQ. This CDR3 reads CASSVTGNGGTDTQYF. In nucleotides, the CDR3 is TGCGCCAGCAGCGTGACAGGGAACGGGGGCACAGATACGCAGTATTTT.

This clonotype has just a few counts. This rearrangement joins TRBV20-1 to TRBJ2-3; D is perhaps TRBD2 (7 bases). CDR3 length: 12 amino acids. V was cut by 2 bases and J by 9 bases, with 12 bases left in between. Per germline, CDR1 DFQATT and CDR2 SNEGSKA (reference sequence). Here the CDR3 DNA reads TGCAGTGCTAGACAAGGGGGGGTGACGCAGTATTTT. It yields the protein CSARQGGVTQYF.

The gene calls are TRBV6-2 or TRBV6-3 and TRBJ2-5; 10 nucleotides line up with TRBD2. This CDR3 is built from 17 residues. CDR1 and CDR2 (germline): MNHEY, SVGEGT. The V and J ends lost 0 bases and 5 bases, in that order; junction bases with no gene match: 9. CDR3 coding DNA: TGTGCCAGCAGTTACTCGATAGAACTAGCGGGGCAGGAGACCCAGTACTTC. It yields the protein CASSYSIELAGQETQYF.

This clonotype was found a few times. CDR3 nucleotides: TGTGCCAGCAGCCAGGGGGGTTCCGGGGAGCTGTTTTTT. Translating gives CASSQGGSGELFF. The chain links TRBV11-1 to TRBJ2-2; maybe TRBD1 (7 bases). Deletions cut 5 bases from V and 6 bases from J, with 10 bases between. The CDR3 sequence is 13 residues long. CDR1 is SGHAT, CDR2 FQDESV, per germline (reference sequence).

The genes are TRBV29-1 and TRBJ1-1; TRBD1 might be the D (6 bases). Between the trimmed V and J ends, which lost 7 bases and 5 bases, there was a span of 23 bases. Germline CDR1 is SQVTM and CDR2 is ANQGSEA. The CDR3 runs to 15 residues. CDR3 nucleotides: TGCAGCGCCTCGGGGGGCCTTGGTTGGGGGACTGAAGCTTTCTTT. Residues: CSASGGLGWGTEAFF.

The chain combines TRBV7-6 with TRBJ2-5; a weak D match, TRBD1 (6 bases). CDR3 length: 16 residues. Per germline, CDR1 SGHVS and CDR2 FNYEAQ. V lost 5 bases, J lost 5 bases, and 21 bases lay in between. CDR3 amino acids: CASSPSVGALLETQYF. CDR3 coding DNA: TGTGCCAGCAGCCCCTCTGTGGGGGCCTTGTTGGAGACCCAGTACTTC.

The chain couples TRBV18 to TRBJ1-1; D remains ambiguous. The V end lost 1 base, the J end lost 4 bases, and 4 bases lay between the germline ends. The CDR3 has 12 amino acids. Germline loops: CDR1 KGHSH, CDR2 LQKENI. The CDR3 sequence: CASSPQGTEAFF. CDR3 sequence (DNA): TGTGCCAGCTCACCACAGGGCACTGAAGCTTTCTTT.

The chain recombines TRBV28 with TRBJ1-5, with D hard to call. There are 12 residues in the CDR3. Trimming removed 7 bases from V and 5 bases from J, with 9 bases in between. From germline, CDR1 is MDHEN and CDR2 SYDVKM. CDR3 residues: CASTGSDQPQHF. CDR3 DNA: TGTGCCAGCACGGGGTCGGATCAGCCCCAGCATTTT. The complete variable domain, with remaining parts taken from reference TRBV28 and TRBJ1-5, reads DVKVTQSSRYLVKRTGEKVFLECVQDMDHENMFWYRQDPGLGLRLIYFSYDVKMKEKGDIPEGYSVSREKKERFSLILESASTNQTSMYLCASTGSDQPQHFGDGTRLSIL.